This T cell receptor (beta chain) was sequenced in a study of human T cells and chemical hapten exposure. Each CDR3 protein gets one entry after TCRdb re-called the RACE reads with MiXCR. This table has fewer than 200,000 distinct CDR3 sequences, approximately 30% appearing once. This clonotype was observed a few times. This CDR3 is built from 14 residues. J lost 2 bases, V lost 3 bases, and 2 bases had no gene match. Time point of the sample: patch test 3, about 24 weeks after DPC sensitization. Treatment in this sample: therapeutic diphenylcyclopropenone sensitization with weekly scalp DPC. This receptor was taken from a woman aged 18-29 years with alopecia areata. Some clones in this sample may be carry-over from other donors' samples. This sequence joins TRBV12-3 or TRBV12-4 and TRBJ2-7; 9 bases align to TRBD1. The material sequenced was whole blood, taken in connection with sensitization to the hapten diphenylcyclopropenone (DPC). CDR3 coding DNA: TGTGCCAGCAGTTTTGGGACAGGGACCTACGAGCAGTACTTC. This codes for CASSFGTGTYEQYF.